This T cell receptor beta chain was sequenced during a study of blood T cell repertoires in COVID-19. TCRdb's copy holds only in-frame clones and misses some; the assay was immunoSEQ multiplex PCR. Here the sample spans approximately 110,000 clones, roughly 86% being singletons. Germline V gives CDR1 LGHDT, CDR2 YNNKEL (reference sequence). V gave up 4 bases and J gave up 2 bases; unmatched junction bases: 12. This CDR3 has 18 residues. This chain uses TRBV3-1 (or the pseudogene TRBV3-2) with TRBJ2-5; TRBD2 matches at 11 bases. The sequencing input was peripheral blood. This sequence was found in a middle-aged man with acute or convalescent COVID-19. This chain's CDR3 is CASSPSLVLAGGQETQYF. The CDR3 coding sequence is TGTGCCAGCAGCCCATCCCTGGTTTTAGCGGGAGGGCAAGAGACCCAGTACTTC.